These 28 T cell receptor beta chains share one sample of origin, sequenced in a study of shared clonotypes between healthy human individuals. The data were produced by immunoSEQ multiplex PCR, yet TCRdb's version contains in-frame clones alone and is incomplete. The data contain around 1.5 million clones, 95% to 99% of them seen just once; the ten biggest clones take up about 0.4%. The sequenced sample was naive CD4+ T cells sorted from blood. Subset denoted: CD45RA+ positively selected. The receptors were gathered from a man aged 30 to 39 in good health.

To note about this clone: The sample contains more than one DNA sequence encoding this CDR3. This chain connects TRBV10-3 to TRBJ2-1; possible D gene TRBD2, 5 bases. Trimming took off 0 bases at V and 3 bases at J, with 6 bases between the two ends. The CDR3 has 14 amino acids. In germline, CDR1 is ENHRY, CDR2 SYGVKD. The CDR3 spells CAISESRDYNEQFF. The DNA for the CDR3 is TGTGCCATCAGTGAGTCCCGGGACTACAATGAGCAGTTCTTC.

The chain links TRBV19 to TRBJ1-4; D gene unclear. The V gene's germline CDR1 is LNHDA and CDR2 SQIVND (reference sequence). V gave up 7 bases and J gave up 3 bases, with 15 bases separating them. The CDR3 is 15 amino acids. The CDR3 sequence is CASNTNGASNEKLFF. The CDR3 nucleotides are TGTGCCAGTAACACTAACGGAGCGTCTAATGAAAAACTGTTTTTT.

The chain uses TRBV30 and TRBJ2-5; possible D gene TRBD1, 5 bases. In germline, CDR1 is GTSNPN, CDR2 SVGIG (reference sequence). V was cut by 4 bases and J by 2 bases, with 8 bases left in between. This CDR3 has 12 amino acids. CDR3 loop: CAWNSGQETQYF. CDR3 sequence (DNA): TGTGCCTGGAATTCAGGGCAAGAGACCCAGTACTTC.

The V and J genes are TRBV11-2 and TRBJ2-1; D gene ambiguous. Trimming stripped 5 bases from V and 7 bases from J, with 12 bases between. CDR3 length equals 13 residues. Germline V gene lookup returns CDR1 SGHAT and CDR2 FQNNGV. CDR3 in amino acids: CASSKDGYNEQFF. In nucleotides, the CDR3 is TGTGCCAGCAGCAAGGACGGCTATAATGAGCAGTTCTTC.

The J gene is TRBJ2-7, the V gene TRBV29-1; 8 nucleotides line up with TRBD1. Germline V gives CDR1 SQVTM, CDR2 ANQGSEA. The junction had 6 bases not matched to a gene; V was cut back by 4 bases and J by 7 bases. The CDR3 spans 12 residues. This CDR3 is CSVGQGPGEQYF. The CDR3 DNA reads as TGCAGCGTTGGACAGGGGCCTGGGGAGCAGTACTTC.

The rearrangement uses TRBV30 and TRBJ1-2, with a possible D match to TRBD1 (5 bases). Germline V lookup: CDR1 GTSNPN, CDR2 SVGIG (reference sequence). CDR3 length: 14 amino acids. Trimming removed 8 bases from V and 5 bases from J, with 21 bases in between. DNA of the CDR3: TGTGCCGGACGACGACGGGACTCATGGTATGGCTACACCTTC. Amino acids: CAGRRRDSWYGYTF. The full variable domain, with the rest looked up from reference TRBV30 and TRBJ1-2, is SQTIHQWPATLVQPVGSPLSLECTVEGTSNPNLYWYRQAAGRGLQLLFYSVGIGQISSEVPQNLSASRPQDRQFILSSKKLLLSDSGFYLCAGRRRDSWYGYTFGSGTRLTVV.

This clone has only a few counts. The chain carries TRBV18 and TRBJ1-5; 7 bases fit TRBD1. The germline V gene has CDR1 KGHSH and CDR2 LQKENI. With 5 bases clipped from V and 6 bases from J, the junction kept 4 bases outside the gene matches. The CDR3 is made up of 13 amino acids. CDR3 DNA sequence: TGTGCCAGCTCAGACACAGGGGTTCAGCCCCAGCATTTT. It translates to CASSDTGVQPQHF. The complete variable domain, with remaining parts taken from reference TRBV18 and TRBJ1-5, reads NAGVMQNPRHLVRRRGQEARLRCSPMKGHSHVYWYRQLPEEGLKFMVYLQKENIIDESGMPKERFSAEFPKEGPSILRIQQVVRGDSAAYFCASSDTGVQPQHFGDGTRLSIL.

This clone was recorded once. This chain links TRBV5-1 with TRBJ2-3; D not resolved. V was clipped by 5 bases and J by 0 bases, with 10 bases between them. The CDR3 spans 14 residues. Germline V gene data show CDR1 as SGHRS and CDR2 as YFSETQ. CDR3 loop: CASSMGSSTDTQYF. CDR3 in DNA: TGCGCCAGCAGTATGGGCTCTAGCACAGATACGCAGTATTTT.

J is TRBJ2-1 and V is TRBV5-6; D perhaps matches TRBD2 (6 bases). V was shortened by 2 bases and J by 8 bases, with 11 bases between the two germline ends. Looked up from germline, CDR1 is SGHDT and CDR2 is YYEEEE. The CDR3 extends over 13 amino acids. In DNA form, the CDR3 reads TGTGCCAGCAGCTTACTAGCACGGGATGAGCAGTTCTTC. Protein: CASSLLARDEQFF.

This chain's CDR3 is CASSLALGGQETQYF. CDR3 DNA sequence: TGCGCCAGCAGCTTGGCCCTAGGGGGACAAGAGACCCAGTACTTC. This chain links TRBV5-1 with TRBJ2-5; D is perhaps TRBD1 (6 bases). The germline V gene has CDR1 SGHRS and CDR2 YFSETQ. The CDR3 loop spans 15 amino acids. The V gene lost 0 bases and the J gene lost 2 bases, with 11 bases spanning the gap.

The chain employs TRBV10-2 and TRBJ2-2; D is uncertain. CDR1 and CDR2 (germline): WSHSY, SAAADI. The CDR3 has 15 amino acids. Trimming shortened V by 3 bases and J by 5 bases, and 13 bases separated the two germline ends. The CDR3 bases are TGCGCCAGCAGTGACTATTTGGAGTATACCGGGGAGCTGTTTTTT. Protein sequence: CASSDYLEYTGELFF.

This clone was observed once. The chain uses TRBV28 and TRBJ1-5; 7 bases match TRBD1. With V trimmed by 7 bases and J by 5 bases, 5 bases remained unmatched. Germline CDR1 reads MDHEN; CDR2 reads SYDVKM. This CDR3 spans 13 amino acids. The CDR3, as DNA: TGTGCCAGCAACACTGACAGGGATCAGCCCCAGCATTTT. Translation: CASNTDRDQPQHF.

The CDR3 reads CSVELAGVPYEQYF. The CDR3 DNA is TGCAGCGTCGAATTAGCGGGAGTACCCTACGAGCAGTACTTC. The chain employs TRBV29-1 and TRBJ2-7; 9 nucleotides line up with TRBD2. CDR3 length: 14 amino acids. CDR1 and CDR2 (germline): SQVTM, ANQGSEA. V lost 6 bases and J lost 2; bases outside the gene matches: 8.

The chain has TRBV6-5 and TRBJ2-7; D unresolved. Trimming took off 2 bases at V and 3 bases at J, with 8 bases between the two ends. Germline V CDR1 and CDR2: MNHEY, SVGAGI. The CDR3 runs 13 residues. This chain's CDR3 is CASSYLKFYEQYF. In DNA form, the CDR3 reads TGTGCCAGCAGTTACCTGAAATTCTACGAGCAGTACTTC.

This rearrangement joins TRBV27 to TRBJ2-7; 7 nucleotides match TRBD1. Losses at the gene ends were 3 bases for V and 7 bases for J; bases not matched to a gene: 15. The CDR3 totals 16 residues. CDR1 is MNHEY and CDR2 is SMNVEV in the germline V gene (reference sequence). CDR3 protein: CASSFYRDRRTREQYF. The DNA for the CDR3 is TGTGCCAGCAGTTTTTACCGGGACAGAAGAACCCGGGAGCAGTACTTC.

The chain links TRBV4-3 to TRBJ1-1; D unresolved. The germline CDR1 and CDR2 sequences are LGHNA and YSLEER. This CDR3 spans 14 amino acids. Trimming cost V 0 bases and J 1 base, with 6 bases left between them. The CDR3 DNA reads as TGCGCCAGCAGCCAAGATGTGGGGAACACTGAAGCTTTCTTT. It codes for CASSQDVGNTEAFF.

V is TRBV7-9 and J is TRBJ2-7; D gene ambiguous. Trimming pared 0 bases from V and 5 bases from J, leaving 14 bases between. This CDR3 comprises 15 residues. The V gene's germline CDR1 is SEHNR and CDR2 FQNEAQ (reference sequence). The DNA for the CDR3 is TGTGCCAGCAGCTTAGCGTTTCTCAAGGTGGACGAGCAGTACTTC. This translates into CASSLAFLKVDEQYF.

This clone was detected only once. The V and J genes are TRBV6-5 and TRBJ2-3; D gene uncertain. V lost 6 bases, J lost 6 bases, and 7 bases lay in between. The CDR3 is made up of 11 amino acids. Germline-derived CDR1 and CDR2 are MNHEY and SVGAGI. The CDR3, as DNA: TGTGCCAGCAGCTTTCGGGATACGCAGTATTTT. It translates to CASSFRDTQYF.

The V call is TRBV6-1, the J call TRBJ1-2; 8 bases fit TRBD1. Trimming at V came to 4 bases and at J to 5 bases, leaving 3 bases not matched to a gene. From germline, CDR1 is MNHNS and CDR2 SASEGT. The CDR3 covers 13 residues. Here the CDR3 DNA reads TGTGCCAGCAGTGTCCGGGACAGGTATGGCTACACCTTC. The encoded protein is CASSVRDRYGYTF.

The chain uses TRBV28 and TRBJ2-5; 14 bases line up with TRBD2. Unmatched junction bases numbered 14, after V lost 3 bases and J lost 5 bases. Germline-derived CDR1 and CDR2 are MDHEN and SYDVKM. The CDR3 has 19 residues. For the CDR3, the DNA is TGTGCCAGCAGTTTTCTGTCGCGGGGGACTAGCGGGAGTTGGGAGACCCAGTACTTC. Protein sequence: CASSFLSRGTSGSWETQYF.

This chain uses TRBV15 with TRBJ2-3, with D maybe TRBD2 (5 bases). The CDR3 has 14 residues. Trimming left V 0 bases short and J 8 bases short, with 12 bases between. Germline CDR1 is LNHNV and CDR2 is YYDKDF (reference sequence). CDR3 coding DNA: TGTGCCACCAGCAGAGATTTGGCCCGGGGTACGCAGTATTTT. Translation: CATSRDLARGTQYF.

For the CDR3, the DNA is TGTGCCAGTAGTATAGCCCTCGGGGGCGGAGGGTATACAGATACGCAGTATTTT. It encodes CASSIALGGGGYTDTQYF. The V and J genes are TRBV19 and TRBJ2-3; the D call may be TRBD1 or TRBD2 (6 bases each). V lost 1 base and J 3 bases, leaving 20 bases between the germline ends. The germline CDR1 and CDR2 sequences are LNHDA and SQIVND (reference sequence). The CDR3 is made up of 18 amino acids.

The V and J genes are TRBV5-4 and TRBJ2-1, with 7 bases fitting TRBD1. This CDR3 is 15 amino acids long. Germline V gene lookup returns CDR1 SGHNT and CDR2 YYREEE (reference sequence). With V trimmed by 2 bases and J by 8 bases, 10 bases remained unmatched. The CDR3 DNA follows: TGTGCCAGCAGCTTTTGGCAGGGGGTGGATCATGAGCAGTTCTTC. Residues: CASSFWQGVDHEQFF.

The rearrangement uses TRBV10-3 and TRBJ2-7; possible D gene TRBD2, 5 bases. The germline V gene has CDR1 ENHRY and CDR2 SYGVKD. This CDR3 has 13 amino acids. Trimming stripped 6 bases from V and 7 bases from J, with 16 bases between. CDR3 coding DNA: TGTGCCATCAGGGAAACCGGGGAAGTTGAGCAGTACTTC. Translated: CAIRETGEVEQYF.

The J gene is TRBJ2-3, the V gene TRBV14, with 14 positions matching TRBD2. The ends lost 0 bases at V and 0 bases at J; junction bases unmatched: 8. The germline gives CDR1 SGHDN, CDR2 FVKESK. The CDR3 runs to 20 residues. CDR3 protein: CASSQEMGLAGAASTDTQYF. The CDR3 nucleotides are TGTGCCAGCAGCCAAGAGATGGGACTAGCGGGAGCCGCTAGCACAGATACGCAGTATTTT. The whole variable domain, filled in from reference TRBV14 and TRBJ2-3, reads EAGVTQFPSHSVIEKGQTVTLRCDPISGHDNLYWYRRVMGKEIKFLLHFVKESKQDESGMPNNRFLAERTGGTYSTLKVQPAELEDSGVYFCASSQEMGLAGAASTDTQYFGPGTRLTVL.

The rearrangement joins TRBV19 to TRBJ1-3; D uncertain. Trimming took 5 bases from V and 3 from J, leaving 11 bases between them. Germline V gene sequence: CDR1 LNHDA, CDR2 SQIVND (reference sequence). This CDR3 comprises 14 residues. The DNA of the CDR3 is TGTGCCAGTAGTCGTAGGCAGGTTGGAAACACCATATATTTT. As protein: CASSRRQVGNTIYF.

V usage is TRBV19 and J usage is TRBJ1-3; the match to TRBD1 covers 9 bases. V shed 8 bases and J 3 bases; nucleotides not matched to a gene: 11. Germline assignment: CDR1 LNHDA and CDR2 SQIVND (reference sequence). The CDR3 consists of 16 residues. The CDR3 DNA reads as TGTGCCAGTGCCGGACCCCCGGGACAGGGTGGAAACACCATATATTTT. Protein product: CASAGPPGQGGNTIYF.

The CDR3 sequence is CASSVAVGPLNTQYF. CDR3 nucleotides: TGTGCCAGCAGCGTAGCCGTGGGACCGCTGAATACGCAGTATTTT. V usage is TRBV9 and J usage is TRBJ2-3, with D perhaps TRBD1 or TRBD2 (5 bases each). CDR1 is SGDLS and CDR2 is YYNGEE in the germline V gene. Trimming cost V 0 bases and J 7 bases, with 15 bases left between them. The CDR3 covers 15 residues. The full variable domain, rest sourced from reference TRBV9 and TRBJ2-3, is DSGVTQTPKHLITATGQRVTLRCSPRSGDLSVYWYQQSLDQGLQFLIQYYNGEERAKGNILERFSAQQFPDLHSELNLSSLELGDSALYFCASSVAVGPLNTQYFGPGTRLTVL.